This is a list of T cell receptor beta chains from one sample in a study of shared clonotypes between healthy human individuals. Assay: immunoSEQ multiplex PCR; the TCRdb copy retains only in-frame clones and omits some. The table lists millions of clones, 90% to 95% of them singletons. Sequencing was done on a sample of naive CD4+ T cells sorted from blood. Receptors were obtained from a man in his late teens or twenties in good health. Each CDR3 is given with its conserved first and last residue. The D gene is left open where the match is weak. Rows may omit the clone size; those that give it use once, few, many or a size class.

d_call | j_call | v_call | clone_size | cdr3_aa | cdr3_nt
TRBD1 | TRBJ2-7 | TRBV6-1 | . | CASSGGQVYEQYF | TGTGCCAGCAGTGGGGGACAGGTCTACGAGCAGTACTTC
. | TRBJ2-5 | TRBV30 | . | CAWSLAGIYQETQYF | TGTGCCTGGAGTCTGGCAGGGATTTACCAAGAGACCCAGTACTTC
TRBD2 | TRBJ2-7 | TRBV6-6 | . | CASTRTSGSSYEQYF | TGTGCCAGCACTCGGACTAGCGGGAGCTCCTACGAGCAGTACTTC
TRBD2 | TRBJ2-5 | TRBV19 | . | CASSIRTSGEGGTQYF | TGTGCCAGTAGTATACGGACTAGCGGGGAGGGCGGGACCCAGTACTTC
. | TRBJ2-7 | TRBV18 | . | CASSPSSSYEQYF | TGTGCCAGCTCACCATCAAGCTCCTACGAGCAGTACTTC
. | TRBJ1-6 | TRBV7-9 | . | CASSLSSRNSPLHF | TGTGCCAGCAGCTTAAGCAGCCGTAATTCACCCCTCCACTTT
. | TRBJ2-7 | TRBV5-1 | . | CASSSIQGFSYEQYF | TGCGCCAGCAGCTCTATACAGGGCTTCTCCTACGAGCAGTACTTC
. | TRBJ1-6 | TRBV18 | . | CASSPGNGYNSPLHF | TGTGCCAGCTCACCAGGGAACGGGTATAATTCACCCCTCCACTTT
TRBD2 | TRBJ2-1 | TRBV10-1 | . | CASSDPGTSDYNEQFF | TGCGCCAGCAGCGACCCCGGGACTAGCGATTACAATGAGCAGTTCTTC
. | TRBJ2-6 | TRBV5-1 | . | CASSGRAGANVLTF | TGCGCCAGCAGCGGAAGAGCTGGGGCCAACGTCCTGACTTTC
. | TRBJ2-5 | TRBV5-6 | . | CASSSGRRKGETQYF | TGTGCCAGCAGCAGCGGACGCCGGAAGGGAGAGACCCAGTACTTC
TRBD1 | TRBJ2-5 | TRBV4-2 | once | CASSNPTGVGETQYF | TGTGCCAGCAGCAACCCAACAGGGGTAGGAGAGACCCAGTACTTC
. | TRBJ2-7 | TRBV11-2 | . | CASSSDLVEQYF | TGTGCCAGCAGCAGCGACCTGGTCGAGCAGTACTTC
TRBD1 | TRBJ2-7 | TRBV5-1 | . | CASSAGTATYEQYF | TGCGCCAGCAGCGCCGGGACAGCCACCTACGAGCAGTACTTC